These 29 T cell receptor beta chains came from one sample sequenced in a study of regulatory T cells in long-lasting Graves disease. In building TCR beta libraries, iRepertoire HTBI primers were used together with Arm-PCR of CDR3 regions. TCRdb called the multiplex PCR reads again in MiXCR, with one record for every CDR3 protein. The sample carries 400,000 to 500,000 distinct CDR3 sequences, approximately 15% recorded once. Time point denoted: newly diagnosed GD, antithyroid drugs for less than 3 months. The TCR library was made from RNA extracted from PBMCs. The same sample was also studied in work on T cells in Graves' hyperthyroidism and ophthalmopathy.

Sample: peripheral blood mononuclear cells (PBMCs), taken at new diagnosis, from a patient treated with antithyroid drugs. Receptors originate from a woman aged 45-60 years with Graves disease.

This clonotype was observed many times. The genes are TRBV5-1 and TRBJ1-2, with D possibly matching TRBD1 (5 bases). This CDR3 has 13 amino acids. Germline V gene data show CDR1 as SGHRS and CDR2 as YFSETQ. Trimming took off 2 bases at V and 4 bases at J, with 9 bases between the two ends. CDR3 protein: CASSLQEGYGYTF. In DNA form, the CDR3 reads TGCGCCAGCAGCTTACAGGAGGGCTATGGCTACACCTTC.

This clonotype was recorded a few times. The V gene is TRBV7-9, the J gene TRBJ2-7; D might be TRBD1 or TRBD2, each matching 6 bases. CDR1 SEHNR and CDR2 FQNEAQ come from the germline V gene (reference sequence). The CDR3 runs 15 residues. V was trimmed by 4 bases and J by 2 bases, leaving 15 bases between them. The CDR3 spells CASSYPGGPTYEQYF. In DNA, the CDR3 is TGTGCCAGCAGCTACCCCGGGGGCCCCACCTACGAGCAGTACTTC.

This clonotype has just a few counts. This chain joins TRBV5-1 and TRBJ2-1; maybe TRBD2 (6 bases). CDR3 length: 14 amino acids. V shed 5 bases and J shed 8 bases, with 17 bases lying between them. The germline V gene has CDR1 SGHRS and CDR2 YFSETQ. In DNA form, the CDR3 reads TGCGCCAGCAGGGGGGGAGCGCTAACCGATGAGCAGTTCTTC. Protein product: CASRGGALTDEQFF.

This clonotype was observed at least ten times. The chain joins TRBV6-1 to TRBJ1-1; 10 nucleotides line up with TRBD1. Germline V gene lookup returns CDR1 MNHNS and CDR2 SASEGT. The CDR3 sequence is 15 residues long. With V trimmed by 4 bases and J by 3 bases, 5 bases remained unmatched. DNA of the CDR3: TGTGCCAGCAGTGCGGACAGGGGGTGGGACACTGAAGCTTTCTTT. This gives the protein CASSADRGWDTEAFF.

This clonotype was observed at least ten times. J is TRBJ2-5 and V is TRBV20-1; perhaps D is TRBD1 or TRBD2 (5 bases each). Germline lookup yields CDR1 DFQATT and CDR2 SNEGSKA (reference sequence). The length of the CDR3 is 16 residues. V was shortened by 2 bases and J by 2 bases, with 18 bases between the two germline ends. CDR3 in DNA: TGCAGTGCTAGAAACCCGGGGCTAGCTGCACAAGAGACCCAGTACTTC. Protein product: CSARNPGLAAQETQYF.

This clonotype has a count of ten or more. V gene TRBV12-3 or TRBV12-4 combines with J gene TRBJ2-7; the D is unclear. This CDR3 is built from 13 residues. V lost 2 bases, J lost 8 bases, and 13 bases lay in between. The CDR3, as DNA: TGTGCCAGCAGTTTAAATCCCCGGCAGAAGCAGTACTTC. This translates into CASSLNPRQKQYF.

As for this clonotype: The junction departs from the called germline gene at one end, perhaps through a read error. V and J are TRBV2 and TRBJ2-5; 7 bases agree with TRBD2. In germline, CDR1 is SNHLY, CDR2 FYNNEI. This CDR3 has 13 amino acids. CDR3 sequence reads: CASMGGAQETRYF. CDR3 bases: TGTGCCAGCATGGGAGGGGCGCAAGAGACCCGGTACTTC.

The chain combines TRBV9 with TRBJ2-3; TRBD2 matches 10 bases. This CDR3 has 17 residues. The V gene's germline CDR1 is SGDLS and CDR2 YYNGEE. The V segment lost 3 bases and the J segment 1 base; nucleotides outside the gene matches: 8. The CDR3 sequence is CASSAQREGGGTDTQYF. The CDR3 DNA reads TGTGCCAGCAGCGCCCAGCGGGAGGGAGGGGGCACAGATACGCAGTATTTT.

This clonotype has ten or more counts. V and J are TRBV2 and TRBJ2-7; 10 bases fit TRBD2. Looked up from germline, CDR1 is SNHLY and CDR2 is FYNNEI. This CDR3 has 14 residues. Trimming took 8 bases from V and 3 from J; bases not matched to a gene: 7. The CDR3 DNA sequence: TGTGCCAGCCTTTGGACTAGCGGAGGCTACGAGCAGTACTTC. It yields the protein CASLWTSGGYEQYF.

In this sample, this clonotype turned up many times. Here the CDR3 DNA reads TGTGCCAGCAGGCAAGGGGGCGGGGAGCAGTTCTTC. This encodes CASRQGGGEQFF. The rearrangement uses TRBV13 and TRBJ2-1; 7 positions agree with TRBD1. Germline V gene data show CDR1 as PRHDT and CDR2 as FYEKMQ (reference sequence). V lost 6 bases and J lost 10; bases outside the gene matches: 6. CDR3 length: 12 residues.

The chain carries TRBV5-1 and TRBJ2-1, with TRBD2 matching over 14 bases. Germline V gene sequence: CDR1 SGHRS, CDR2 YFSETQ. The CDR3 length is 15 residues. Trimming took 7 bases from V and 7 from J; bases not matched to a gene: 7. The CDR3 coding sequence is TGCGCCAGCCGTCCCCGGACTAGCGGGAGGAATGAGCAGTTCTTC. Its protein is CASRPRTSGRNEQFF. Full variable domain (outside the CDR3, taken from reference TRBV5-1 and TRBJ2-1): KAGVTQTPRYLIKTRGQQVTLSCSPISGHRSVSWYQQTPGQGLQFLFEYFSETQRNKGNFPGRFSGRQFSNSRSEMNVSTLELGDSALYLCASRPRTSGRNEQFFGPGTRLTVL.

The rearrangement uses TRBV5-1 and TRBJ2-6; D is possibly TRBD1 (5 bases). The CDR3 spans 17 residues. Germline V lookup: CDR1 SGHRS, CDR2 YFSETQ. V lost 0 bases and J 4 bases, leaving 14 bases between the germline ends. The DNA of the CDR3 is TGCGCCAGCAGCTTGGGAGGTCAGGGTGCGGGGGCCAACGTCCTGACTTTC. Encoded protein: CASSLGGQGAGANVLTF.

The chain combines TRBV27 with TRBJ2-7; D is unclear. The length of the CDR3 is 13 residues. Trimming shortened V by 3 bases and J by 5 bases, and 11 bases separated the two germline ends. Germline CDR1 is MNHEY and CDR2 is SMNVEV (reference sequence). The CDR3 DNA follows: TGTGCCAGCAGTTTTTTGGCGAATGACGAGCAGTACTTC. It translates to CASSFLANDEQYF.

To note about this clonotype: A much larger clone differs by one base, so this may be a read error. The chain links TRBV5-4 to TRBJ2-7; 10 positions match TRBD1. J was trimmed by 4 bases and V by 2 bases; bases with no gene match: 6. Germline CDR1 SGHNT, CDR2 YYREEE (reference sequence). The CDR3 is 15 amino acids. The CDR3 here is CASSFVGQGRYEQYF. The CDR3 DNA reads TGTGCCAGCAGCTTTGTGGGACAGGGGCGGTACGAGCAGTACTTC.

The chain recombines TRBV6-1 with TRBJ1-1; TRBD1 agrees at 7 bases. Trimming took 6 bases from V and 2 from J; bases not matched to a gene: 9. CDR1 is MNHNS, CDR2 SASEGT, per germline. The CDR3 consists of 15 residues. The CDR3 loop reads CASRPMTGFNTEAFF. The CDR3 region has the DNA TGTGCCAGCAGACCCATGACAGGGTTCAACACTGAAGCTTTCTTT.

This clonotype was detected only a few times. A much larger clone differs from this one at a single base, so this may be a read error. This CDR3 is CSDWDRGISEAFF. The CDR3 DNA reads as TGCAGTGACTGGGACAGGGGGATCAGTGAAGCTTTCTTT. The V and J genes are TRBV20-1 and TRBJ1-1; the match to TRBD1 covers 11 bases. This CDR3 has 13 residues. Germline loops: CDR1 DFQATT, CDR2 SNEGSKA (reference sequence). V was clipped by 7 bases and J by 7 bases; unmatched bases: 8.

This clonotype was observed a few times. This chain links TRBV3-1 with TRBJ2-1; 8 bases match TRBD1. The CDR3 extends over 19 amino acids. CDR1 is LGHDT, CDR2 YNNKEL, per germline (reference sequence). V shed 1 base, J shed 10 bases, and the junction held 21 bases outside the gene matches. CDR3: CASSQGIGQGPFGAMEQFF. Written as DNA, the CDR3 is TGTGCCAGCAGCCAAGGAATTGGACAGGGCCCCTTCGGCGCAATGGAGCAGTTCTTC.

Details on this clonotype: This may arise from a read error, as a much more abundant clone is one base away. The gene calls are TRBV5-1 and TRBJ1-1, with unresolved D. V was pared by 4 bases and J by 0 bases, with 7 bases between. CDR1 and CDR2 from the germline V gene are SGHRS and YFSETQ. This CDR3 spans 13 amino acids. The CDR3 reads CASSRLLNTEAFF. DNA of the CDR3: TGCGCCAGCAGCCGTCTTTTGAACACTGAAGCTTTCTTT.

This clonotype appeared a few times. The chain recombines TRBV18 with TRBJ1-2, with no clear D. Trimming removed 4 bases at V and 4 bases at J, with 22 bases between. The CDR3 extends over 17 amino acids. Looked up from germline, CDR1 is KGHSH and CDR2 is LQKENI. The CDR3 nucleotides are TGTGCCAGCTCACACCCACCTTCCGACGAAGGGCCCTATGGCTACACCTTC. The encoded protein is CASSHPPSDEGPYGYTF.

This clonotype has more than one count but fewer than ten. The chain combines TRBV27 with TRBJ2-3; no clear D. The germline CDR1 and CDR2 sequences are MNHEY and SMNVEV (reference sequence). The CDR3 has 14 amino acids. Trimming removed 6 bases from V and 5 bases from J, with 15 bases in between. The CDR3 region has the DNA TGTGCCAGCAGCCCCGGGCCAGGAGAAGATACGCAGTATTTT. It codes for CASSPGPGEDTQYF.

The chain couples TRBV6-4 to TRBJ2-3, with 11 bases aligning to TRBD2. CDR3 length: 14 residues. The V gene end was trimmed by 6 bases and the J gene end by 4 bases; junction bases not matched to a gene: 3. Per the germline V gene, CDR1 is MRHNA and CDR2 is SNTAGT. CDR3 residues: CASSTSGSSDTQYF. Written as DNA, the CDR3 is TGTGCCAGCAGCACTAGCGGGAGTTCAGATACGCAGTATTTT.

This clonotype was observed at least ten times. This rearrangement joins TRBV2 to TRBJ2-1, with a tentative D call TRBD2 (6 bases). CDR1 SNHLY and CDR2 FYNNEI come from the germline V gene. V lost 4 bases, J lost 0 bases, and 22 bases lay in between. CDR3 length: 19 residues. Here the CDR3 DNA reads TGTGCCAGCAGTGGGCCAAACAACAAGGGCGGGAACTCCTACAATGAGCAGTTCTTC. Residues: CASSGPNNKGGNSYNEQFF.

In its sample, this clonotype was seen many times. V usage is TRBV7-3 and J usage is TRBJ1-1; D might be TRBD1 (5 bases). Per germline, CDR1 SGHTA and CDR2 FQGTGA. Deletions cut 1 base from V and 4 bases from J, with 22 bases between. There are 18 residues in the CDR3. The CDR3 region has the DNA TGTGCCAGCAGCTTAATGGCGCAGGGTGGGGGTGGCTCCACTGAAGCTTTCTTT. Protein sequence: CASSLMAQGGGGSTEAFF.

This chain links TRBV12-3 or TRBV12-4 with TRBJ2-3, with D possibly TRBD1 on 5 matching bases. Deletions cut 3 bases from V and 6 bases from J, with 13 bases between. This CDR3 is 14 amino acids long. Here the CDR3 reads CASSFLDTRDTQYF. For the CDR3, the DNA is TGTGCCAGCAGTTTTCTGGACACGCGGGATACGCAGTATTTT.

This clonotype was detected many times. V is TRBV3-1 and J is TRBJ2-7; possibly TRBD1 for D (5 bases). With 4 bases removed from V and 4 bases from J, the gap between germline ends came to 26 bases. The germline V gene encodes CDR1 LGHDT and CDR2 YNNKEL (reference sequence). The CDR3 is 18 amino acids. CDR3 coding DNA: TGTGCCAGCAGCCCAGCACCTTTGACAGACCGCCAGGAGTACGAGCAGTACTTC. Translated: CASSPAPLTDRQEYEQYF.

This clonotype was observed many times. V is TRBV28 and J is TRBJ1-1; D might be TRBD1 (5 bases). The germline V and J ends were trimmed by 5 bases and 0 bases, with 13 bases remaining between them. CDR3 length: 15 residues. Germline V lookup: CDR1 MDHEN, CDR2 SYDVKM. The CDR3 spells CASSPQGSMNTEAFF. The CDR3 DNA reads TGTGCCAGCAGTCCGCAGGGTAGTATGAACACTGAAGCTTTCTTT. The entire variable domain, with the rest obtained from reference TRBV28 and TRBJ1-1, is as follows: DVKVTQSSRYLVKRTGEKVFLECVQDMDHENMFWYRQDPGLGLRLIYFSYDVKMKEKGDIPEGYSVSREKKERFSLILESASTNQTSMYLCASSPQGSMNTEAFFGQGTRLTVV.

This clonotype showed up just a few times. The chain combines TRBV9 with TRBJ2-5, with 7 bases that match TRBD1. J gave up 7 bases and V 0 bases, and 6 bases lay outside the gene matches. This CDR3 is 14 amino acids long. The germline gives CDR1 SGDLS, CDR2 YYNGEE. The CDR3 sequence is CASSVGTGYGTQYF. The CDR3 region has the DNA TGTGCCAGCAGCGTAGGGACAGGCTACGGGACCCAGTACTTC.

This clonotype occurred a few times. DNA of the CDR3: TGTGCCAGCACCCCATTAGGTCTACCCTACGAGCAGTACTTC. Encoded protein: CASTPLGLPYEQYF. This chain links TRBV28 with TRBJ2-7; D is uncertain. V was cut by 7 bases and J by 2 bases, with 15 bases left in between. The germline CDR1 and CDR2 sequences are MDHEN and SYDVKM. This CDR3 spans 14 amino acids.

This clonotype was found many times. This rearrangement joins TRBV4-1 to TRBJ1-1; D unclear. Germline CDR1 is MGHRA and CDR2 is YSYEKL. V gave up 1 base and J gave up 0 bases, with 9 bases separating them. The length of the CDR3 is 15 residues. The CDR3 coding sequence is TGCGCCAGCAGCCAAGTATCTGTCCTGAACACTGAAGCTTTCTTT. It is translated as CASSQVSVLNTEAFF.